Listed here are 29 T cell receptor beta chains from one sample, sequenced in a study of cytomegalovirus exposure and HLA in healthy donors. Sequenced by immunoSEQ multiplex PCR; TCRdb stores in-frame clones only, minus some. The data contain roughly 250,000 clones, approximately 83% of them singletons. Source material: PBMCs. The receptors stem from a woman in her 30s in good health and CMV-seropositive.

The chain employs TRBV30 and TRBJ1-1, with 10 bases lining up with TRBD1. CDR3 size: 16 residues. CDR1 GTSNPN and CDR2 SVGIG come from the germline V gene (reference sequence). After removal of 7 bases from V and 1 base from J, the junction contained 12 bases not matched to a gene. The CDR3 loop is CASSEGTGVANTEAFF. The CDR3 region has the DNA TGTGCCTCCTCTGAGGGGACAGGGGTGGCGAACACTGAAGCTTTCTTT.

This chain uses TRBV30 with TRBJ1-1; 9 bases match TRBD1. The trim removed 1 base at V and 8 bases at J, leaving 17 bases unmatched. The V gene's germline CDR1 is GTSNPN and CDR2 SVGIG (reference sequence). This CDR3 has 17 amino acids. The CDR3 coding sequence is TGTGCCTGGAGTGCCTTAGGACAGGGGAGTCAAATCCGCGAAGCTTTCTTT. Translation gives CAWSALGQGSQIREAFF.

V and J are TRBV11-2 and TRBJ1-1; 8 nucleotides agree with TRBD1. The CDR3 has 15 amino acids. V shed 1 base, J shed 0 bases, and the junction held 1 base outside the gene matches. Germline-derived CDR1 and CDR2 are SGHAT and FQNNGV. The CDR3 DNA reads TGTGCCAGCAGCTTAGGGACAGGGATGAACACTGAAGCTTTCTTT. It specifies CASSLGTGMNTEAFF.

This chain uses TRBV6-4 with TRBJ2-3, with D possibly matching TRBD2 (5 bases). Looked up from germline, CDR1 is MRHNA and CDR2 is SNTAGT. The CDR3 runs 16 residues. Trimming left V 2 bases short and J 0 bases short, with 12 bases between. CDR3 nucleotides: TGTGCCAGCAGTGACGGAGCGGCAACTAGCACAGATACGCAGTATTTT. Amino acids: CASSDGAATSTDTQYF.

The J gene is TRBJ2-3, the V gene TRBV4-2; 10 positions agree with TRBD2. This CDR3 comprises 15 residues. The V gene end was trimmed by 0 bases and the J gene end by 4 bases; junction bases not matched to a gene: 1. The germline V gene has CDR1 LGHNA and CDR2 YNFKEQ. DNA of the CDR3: TGTGCCAGCAGCCAAGATCTAGCGGGAGCAGATACGCAGTATTTT. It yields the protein CASSQDLAGADTQYF.

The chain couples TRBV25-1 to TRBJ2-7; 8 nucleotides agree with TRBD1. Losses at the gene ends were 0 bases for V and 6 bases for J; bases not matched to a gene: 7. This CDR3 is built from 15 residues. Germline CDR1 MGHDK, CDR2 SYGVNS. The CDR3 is CASSEYGGTGAEQYF. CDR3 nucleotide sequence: TGTGCCAGCAGTGAATATGGCGGGACAGGTGCCGAGCAGTACTTC.

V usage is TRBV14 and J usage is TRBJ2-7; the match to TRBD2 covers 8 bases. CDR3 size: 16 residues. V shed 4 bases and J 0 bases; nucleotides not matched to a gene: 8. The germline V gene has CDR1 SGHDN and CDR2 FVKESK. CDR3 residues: CASSLNPGTSSYEQYF. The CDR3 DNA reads TGTGCCAGCAGCCTCAACCCCGGGACTAGCTCCTACGAGCAGTACTTC.

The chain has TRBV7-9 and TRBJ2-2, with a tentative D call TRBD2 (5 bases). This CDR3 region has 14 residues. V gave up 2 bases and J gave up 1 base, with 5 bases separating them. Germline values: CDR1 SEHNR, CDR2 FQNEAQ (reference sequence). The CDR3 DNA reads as TGTGCCAGCAGCTTAAGCGGGAACACCGGGGAGCTGTTTTTT. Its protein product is CASSLSGNTGELFF. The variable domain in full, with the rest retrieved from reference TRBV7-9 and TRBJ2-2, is DTGVSQNPRHKITKRGQNVTFRCDPISEHNRLYWYRQTLGQGPEFLTYFQNEAQLEKSRLLSDRFSAERPKGSFSTLEIQRTEQGDSAMYLCASSLSGNTGELFFGEGSRLTVL.

CDR3 sequence (DNA): TGCGCCAGCAGCTTTTTCCGGACTAGCGGGAGGGACAATGAGCAGTTCTTC. It encodes CASSFFRTSGRDNEQFF. This chain connects TRBV5-1 to TRBJ2-1, with 15 bases matching TRBD2. The CDR3 is made up of 17 amino acids. Germline assignment: CDR1 SGHRS and CDR2 YFSETQ. V trimming: 2 bases; J trimming: 5 bases; junction bases outside the gene matches: 5.

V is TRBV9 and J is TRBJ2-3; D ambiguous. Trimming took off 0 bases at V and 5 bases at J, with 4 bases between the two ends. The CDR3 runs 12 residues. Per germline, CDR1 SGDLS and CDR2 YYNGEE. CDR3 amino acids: CASSVVKDTQYF. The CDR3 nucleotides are TGTGCCAGCAGCGTAGTTAAAGATACGCAGTATTTT.

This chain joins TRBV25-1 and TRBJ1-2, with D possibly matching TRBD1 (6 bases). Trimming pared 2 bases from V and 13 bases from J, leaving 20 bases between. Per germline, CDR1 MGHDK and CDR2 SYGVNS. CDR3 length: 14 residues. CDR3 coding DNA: TGTGCCAGCAGTGAACGTATTGGAGACAGGCTCTTCACCTTC. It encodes CASSERIGDRLFTF.

CDR3 sequence (DNA): TGTGCCTGGAGTGTACAGGGGGAGAGAGGTCAGCCCCAGCATTTT. Translating it yields CAWSVQGERGQPQHF. V gene TRBV30 combines with J gene TRBJ1-5; 8 positions agree with TRBD1. Germline CDR1 and CDR2: GTSNPN and SVGIG (reference sequence). The CDR3 extends over 15 amino acids. J gave up 6 bases and V 0 bases, and 7 bases lay outside the gene matches. The full variable domain, completed using reference TRBV30 and TRBJ1-5, is SQTIHQWPATLVQPVGSPLSLECTVEGTSNPNLYWYRQAAGRGLQLLFYSVGIGQISSEVPQNLSASRPQDRQFILSSKKLLLSDSGFYLCAWSVQGERGQPQHFGDGTRLSIL.

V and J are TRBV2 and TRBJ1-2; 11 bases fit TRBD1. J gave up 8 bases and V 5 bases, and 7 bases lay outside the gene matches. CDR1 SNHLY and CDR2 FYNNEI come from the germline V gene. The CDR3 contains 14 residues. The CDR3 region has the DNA TGTGCCAGCAGTACCGGACAGGGGGCGTGGGGCTACACCTTC. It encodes CASSTGQGAWGYTF.

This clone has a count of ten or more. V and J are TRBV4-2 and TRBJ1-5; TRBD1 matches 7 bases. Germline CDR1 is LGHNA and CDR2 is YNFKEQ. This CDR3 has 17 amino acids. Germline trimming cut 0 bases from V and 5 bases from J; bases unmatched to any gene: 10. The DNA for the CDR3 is TGTGCCAGCAGCCAAGAAATTCGATCGCAGGGGGATCAGCCCCAGCATTTT. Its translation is CASSQEIRSQGDQPQHF.

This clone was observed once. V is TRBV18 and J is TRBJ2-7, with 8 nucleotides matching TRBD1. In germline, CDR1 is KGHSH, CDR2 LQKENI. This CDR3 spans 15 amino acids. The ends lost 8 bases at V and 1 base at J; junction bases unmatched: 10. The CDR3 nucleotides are TGTGCCAGCCGACAGGGGAGCCCCTATTCCTACGAGCAGTACTTC. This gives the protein CASRQGSPYSYEQYF.

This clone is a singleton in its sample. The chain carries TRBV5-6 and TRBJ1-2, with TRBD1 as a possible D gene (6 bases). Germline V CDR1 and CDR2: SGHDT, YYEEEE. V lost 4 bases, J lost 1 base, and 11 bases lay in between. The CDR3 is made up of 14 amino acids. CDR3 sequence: CASSRMDSNYGYTF. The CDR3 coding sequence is TGTGCCAGCAGCCGCATGGACAGTAACTATGGCTACACCTTC.

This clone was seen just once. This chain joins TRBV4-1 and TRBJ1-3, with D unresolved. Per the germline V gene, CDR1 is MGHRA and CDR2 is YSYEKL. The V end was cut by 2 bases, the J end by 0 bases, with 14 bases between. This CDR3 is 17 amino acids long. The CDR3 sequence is CASSQYVELLSGNTIYF. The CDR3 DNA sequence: TGCGCCAGCAGCCAATACGTAGAACTCCTCTCTGGAAACACCATATATTTT.

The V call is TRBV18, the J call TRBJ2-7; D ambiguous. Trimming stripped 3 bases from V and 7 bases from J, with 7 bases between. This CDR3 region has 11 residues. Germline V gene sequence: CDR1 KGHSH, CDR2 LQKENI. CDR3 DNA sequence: TGTGCCAGCTCACCCTTGCGTGAGCAGTACTTC. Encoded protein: CASSPLREQYF.

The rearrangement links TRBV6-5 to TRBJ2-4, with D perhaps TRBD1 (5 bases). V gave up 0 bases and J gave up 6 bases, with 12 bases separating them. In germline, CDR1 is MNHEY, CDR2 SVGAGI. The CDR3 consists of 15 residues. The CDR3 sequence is CASSYSYGAPNIQYF. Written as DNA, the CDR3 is TGTGCCAGCAGTTACTCTTATGGGGCTCCAAACATTCAGTACTTC.

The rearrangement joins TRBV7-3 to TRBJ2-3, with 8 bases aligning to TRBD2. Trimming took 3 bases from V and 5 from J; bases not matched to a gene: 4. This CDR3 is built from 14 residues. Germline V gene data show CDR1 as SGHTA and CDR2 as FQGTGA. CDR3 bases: TGTGCCAGCAGCTTCGGGACTAGTCAAGATACGCAGTATTTT. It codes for CASSFGTSQDTQYF.

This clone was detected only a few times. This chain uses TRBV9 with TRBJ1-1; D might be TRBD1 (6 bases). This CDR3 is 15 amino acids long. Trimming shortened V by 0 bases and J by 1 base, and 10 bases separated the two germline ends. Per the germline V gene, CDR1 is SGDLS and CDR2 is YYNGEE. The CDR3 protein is CASSVGGQPNTEAFF. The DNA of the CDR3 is TGTGCCAGCAGCGTAGGGGGGCAGCCGAACACTGAAGCTTTCTTT.

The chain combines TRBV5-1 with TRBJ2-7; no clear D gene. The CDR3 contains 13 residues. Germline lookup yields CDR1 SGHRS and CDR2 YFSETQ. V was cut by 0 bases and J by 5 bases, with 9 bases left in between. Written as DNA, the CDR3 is TGCGCCAGCAGCTTGGACAGCCCGAACGAGCAGTACTTC. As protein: CASSLDSPNEQYF.

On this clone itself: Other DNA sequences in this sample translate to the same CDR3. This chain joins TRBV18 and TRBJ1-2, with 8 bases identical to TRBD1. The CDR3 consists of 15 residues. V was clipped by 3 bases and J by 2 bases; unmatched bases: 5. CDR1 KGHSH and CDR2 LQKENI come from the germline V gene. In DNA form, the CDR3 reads TGTGCCAGCTCACCCGGACAGGGTCGGAACTATGGCTACACCTTC. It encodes CASSPGQGRNYGYTF.

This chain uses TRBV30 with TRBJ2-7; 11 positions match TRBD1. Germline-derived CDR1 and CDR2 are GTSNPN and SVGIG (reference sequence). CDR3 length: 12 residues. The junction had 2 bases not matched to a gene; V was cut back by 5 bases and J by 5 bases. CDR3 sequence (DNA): TGTGCCTGGGGACAGGGGGCCAACGAGCAGTACTTC. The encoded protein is CAWGQGANEQYF.

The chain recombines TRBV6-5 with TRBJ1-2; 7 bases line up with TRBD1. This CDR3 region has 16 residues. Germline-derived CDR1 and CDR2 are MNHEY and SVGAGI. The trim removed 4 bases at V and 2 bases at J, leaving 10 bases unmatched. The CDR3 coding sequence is TGTGCCAGCAGTTCCACATCGGCACAGGGGAACTATGGCTACACCTTC. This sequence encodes CASSSTSAQGNYGYTF.

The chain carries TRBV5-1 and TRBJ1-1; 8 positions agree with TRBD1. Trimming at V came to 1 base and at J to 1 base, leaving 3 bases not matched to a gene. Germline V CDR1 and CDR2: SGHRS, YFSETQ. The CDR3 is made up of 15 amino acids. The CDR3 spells CASSLSTGANTEAFF. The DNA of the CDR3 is TGCGCCAGCAGCTTGTCGACAGGGGCGAACACTGAAGCTTTCTTT.

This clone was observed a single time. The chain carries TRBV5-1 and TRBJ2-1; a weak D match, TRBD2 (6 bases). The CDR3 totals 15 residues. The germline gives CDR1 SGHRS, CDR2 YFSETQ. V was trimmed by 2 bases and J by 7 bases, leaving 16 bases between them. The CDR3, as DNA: TGCGCCAGCAGCTTTGTTACGGGAGTGACGAATGAGCAGTTCTTC. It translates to CASSFVTGVTNEQFF.

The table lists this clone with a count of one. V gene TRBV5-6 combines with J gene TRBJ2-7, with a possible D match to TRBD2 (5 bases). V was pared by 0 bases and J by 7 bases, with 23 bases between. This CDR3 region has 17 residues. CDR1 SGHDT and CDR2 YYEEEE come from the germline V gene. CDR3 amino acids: CASSLGPSRQGLREQYF. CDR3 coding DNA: TGTGCCAGCAGCTTGGGGCCTAGCAGACAAGGTCTCCGGGAGCAGTACTTC.

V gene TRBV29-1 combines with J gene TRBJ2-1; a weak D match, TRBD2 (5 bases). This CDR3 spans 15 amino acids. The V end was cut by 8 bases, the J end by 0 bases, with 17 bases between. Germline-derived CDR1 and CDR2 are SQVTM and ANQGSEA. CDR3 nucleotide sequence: TGCAGCTCCAGAACGGGGTTACACTCCTACAATGAGCAGTTCTTC. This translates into CSSRTGLHSYNEQFF.